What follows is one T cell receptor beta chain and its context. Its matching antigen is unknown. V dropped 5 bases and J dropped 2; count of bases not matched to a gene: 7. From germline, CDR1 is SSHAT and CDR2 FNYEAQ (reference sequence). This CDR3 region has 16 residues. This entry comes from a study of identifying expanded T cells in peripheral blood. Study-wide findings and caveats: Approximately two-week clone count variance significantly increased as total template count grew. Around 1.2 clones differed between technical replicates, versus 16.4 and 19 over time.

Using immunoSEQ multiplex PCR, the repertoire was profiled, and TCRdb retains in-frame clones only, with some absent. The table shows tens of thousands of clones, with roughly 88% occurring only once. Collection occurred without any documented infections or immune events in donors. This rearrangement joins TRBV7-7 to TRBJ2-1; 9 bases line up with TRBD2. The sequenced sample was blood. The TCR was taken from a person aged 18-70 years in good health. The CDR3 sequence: CASSQGTSFAYNEQFF. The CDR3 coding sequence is TGTGCCAGCAGCCAGGGGACTAGCTTCGCCTACAATGAGCAGTTCTTC.